This T cell receptor (beta chain) came from a study of identical twins. There are many counts of this clonotype. Its target is unknown. Template switching supplied a universal primer site; unique molecular identifiers were carried on the cDNA. One entry per CDR3 protein results from TCRdb running MiXCR on the 5' RACE reads. This table holds about 660,000 distinct CDR3 sequences, 8% to 9% found once. Germline V lookup: CDR1 SEHNR, CDR2 FQNEAQ (reference sequence). V lost 5 bases and J lost 0, with 11 bases in between. CDR3 length equals 15 residues. Notes on the study in general: Models came in too low on out-of-frame TCR alpha sharing in monozygotic twins. Within beta out-of-frame sequences, the excess sharing observed between twins was weaker.

The same specimen was also included in a second study, on yellow fever vaccine responses in identical twins. From that second work: The authors reported partly convergent, partly personalized vaccine responses in identical twins.

Sequencing was carried out using PBMCs. The chain is built from TRBV7-9 and TRBJ1-5; D is uncertain. The receptor comes from a woman aged 18-29 years in good health. As DNA, the CDR3 is TGTGCCAGCAGCCTCGGTGAATATAGCAATCAGCCCCAGCATTTT. Translated: CASSLGEYSNQPQHF.